This T cell receptor beta chain was profiled in a study of control samples from healthy donors and cancer patients. Germline V gene sequence: CDR1 SGHNT, CDR2 YYREEE (reference sequence). Trimming took 0 bases from V and 0 from J, leaving 4 bases between them. The CDR3 is 13 amino acids. This table comes from immunoSEQ multiplex PCR, and its TCRdb copy is limited to in-frame clones, with some not included. The table lists some 120,000 clones, about 93% of them singletons. This clone was found a few times. The TCR originated in a man aged 18 to 29 in good health. The sequenced sample was blood. The V and J genes are TRBV5-4 and TRBJ2-7, with unresolved D. In DNA form, the CDR3 reads TGTGCCAGCAGCTTGGGAGCCTCCTACGAGCAGTACTTC. Residues: CASSLGASYEQYF.